This T cell receptor (beta chain) was identified during a study of chemoradiotherapy in HPV16-positive cancers (dated by TCRdb to between 2021 and 2024). Background for the entire study: Candidate HPV-specific T-cell clones and common TCR motifs were defined through functional T-cell assays on cells from a couple of HPV16-positive patients. The study asked whether T-cell immunity to the HPV oncoproteins E6 and E7 changes during chemoradiotherapy and whether this immunity affects survival. The candidate HPV-specific TCRs and motifs were subsequently tracked in TCR repertoires obtained from roughly 90 patients with HPV-related cancers.

The table lists this clone with a count of one. It has no known antigen specificity. One base away there is no much larger clone; base qualities are not given. Because repertoires were sampled repeatedly during chemoradiotherapy, clonal expansion in the tumor microenvironment could be followed. Libraries were constructed by the immunoSEQ multiplex PCR assay. TCRdb re-hosts the immuneACCESS table, in-frame sequences only. Its copies lack some clones; in the studies checked, an unresolved V gene accounts for under half of them, and the cause for the rest is not known. This sample gives over a thousand clones in total; over 75% of them show up just once. The ten largest clones represent more than 5% of the sample. Trimming takes 4 bases off V and 3 bases off J; junction bases not matched to a gene: 10. From its cysteine to its phenylalanine, the CDR3 spans 15 amino acids. The entry retains the CDR3 DNA only, 45 bases that are in frame from base 1. The germline V gene (reference sequence) gives CDR1 as GTSNPN and CDR2 as SVGIG.

The paper's findings and limits, for the study overall: Only two HPV16-positive patients were used to derive the functional definition of HPV-specific T cells, and the survival association was reported for HPV16-positive patients. In HPV16-positive patients, expansion of HPV-responsive T cells during chemoradiotherapy was associated with improved recurrence-free survival. Expansion of candidate HPV-specific clones and E7-related TCR motifs was observed in the tumor microenvironment during treatment, whereas no such expansion was observed for non-HPV-specific T cells.

The material was tumor tissue, obtained from a patient who underwent chemoradiotherapy. This chain joins TRBV30 to TRBJ2-3; TRBD2 matches 7 bases in the middle. The TCR comes from a human donor with HPV-associated anogenital cancer. The nucleotide sequence reads TGTGCCTGGAACCCCCGGGGGGTAGAGACAGATACGCAGTATTTT. Its amino acids are CAWNPRGVETDTQYF.